This TCR beta chain was identified in a study of blood T cell repertoires in COVID-19 (dated by TCRdb to 2019 to 2021). Some background on the complete study: Samples from collaborators originated in the United States, Italy and Spain and spanned both the acute and convalescent phases of COVID-19. The material from the prospective study consisted of cDNA or gDNA derived from T cells, B-cell-depleted T cells, or PBMCs. Subjects who had been exposed to COVID-19, were actively infected with it, or had recovered from it provided the deeply sampled blood TCRbeta repertoires that made up the dataset. The repertoires were released in a freely available public database intended as a resource for research on the immune response to SARS-CoV-2. Samples came from the ongoing ImmuneRACE study (first 160 participants) plus 1,254 subjects from 6 global collaborators. Nearly every sample came with metadata listing a de-identified subject ID, COVID-19 status, age in years and sex. HLA class I and class II types, where available, came from metadata supplied by the sample provider rather than from assay-based typing.

One collaborating source in Seattle enrolled patients while the patients were actively infected and followed the patients over time throughout the course of disease. Each collaborating institution followed its own protocols to collect whole blood in K2EDTA tubes. For TCRbeta analysis, collaborators shipped samples in one of three forms: frozen whole blood, isolated PBMCs, or DNA extracted from either of those sample types. TCRbeta CDR3 regions were amplified from genomic DNA by means of the immunoSEQ Assay, a bias-controlled multiplex PCR. The original methods were these. Nucleated cell counts per sample were estimated from amplification of reference gene primers within the assay. Sequence reads were collapsed and filtered to measure the absolute abundance of every unique TCRbeta CDR3 rearrangement. For each sample, productive Simpson clonality was calculated as the square root of Simpson's diversity index over productive rearrangements. What TCRdb holds here is the immuneACCESS table cut down to in-frame rearrangements. Part of the clones is not present; checked against another copy, under half of the missing clones reflect an unresolved V gene, and the others are unexplained. V, J and clone size were drawn from that table, and D and trimming were deduced from the DNA. In all, the sample holds about 160,000 clones, and about 87% of those were seen once. The top ten clones comprise about 9.3% of the sample.

What the work shows at the level of the full study, not this receptor alone: Clinical and demographic metadata were provided uncurated, with the amount varying by source and participant.

Concerning this clone: No cognate antigen has been identified for it. No clone much larger than this one lies a single base away; base qualities are absent.

V has 4 bases trimmed and J has 0 bases trimmed; junction bases matching no gene number 6. From the cysteine up to the phenylalanine, the CDR3 has a length of 17 residues. Only CDR3 DNA is held: 51 bases, read in frame from base 1. The germline V gene gives CDR1 as SNHLY and CDR2 as FYNNEI. Sequenced input: peripheral blood. This clonotype was obtained from a woman in her 70s with COVID-19, enrolled during active disease. Recombination linked TRBV2 to TRBJ1-3; TRBD1 aligns with 10 central bases. The CDR3 loop reads CASSGTGGPSSGNTIYF. Here is the DNA: TGTGCCAGCAGTGGGACAGGGGGACCCAGCTCTGGAAACACCATATATTTT. With the portions outside the CDR3 filled from the reference TRBV2 and TRBJ1-3 genes, the complete variable region becomes EPEVTQTPSHQVTQMGQEVILRCVPISNHLYFYWYRQILGQKVEFLVSFYNNEISEKSEIFDDQFSVERPDGSNFTLKIRSTKLEDSAMYFCASSGTGGPSSGNTIYFGEGSWLTVV.